This T cell receptor beta chain is drawn from a study of cytomegalovirus exposure and HLA in healthy donors. The CDR3 is made up of 19 amino acids. Germline V gene lookup returns CDR1 LGHNA and CDR2 YSLEER. V was trimmed by 1 base and J by 4 bases, leaving 26 bases between them. The data were produced by immunoSEQ multiplex PCR, yet TCRdb's version contains in-frame clones alone and is incomplete. Here the sample spans 150,000 to 180,000 clones, less than 90% being singletons. The sequence was collected from a man aged 18 to 29 in good health and CMV-seropositive. The chain combines TRBV4-3 with TRBJ2-7, with D tentatively TRBD2 (5 bases). Sequencing was carried out using PBMCs. The CDR3 spells CASSQGRDAYYQRGYEQYF. Written as DNA, the CDR3 is TGCGCCAGCAGCCAAGGTCGGGATGCATACTACCAGCGTGGTTACGAGCAGTACTTC.